These 27 T cell receptor beta chains originate from one sample sequenced in a study of blood T cell repertoires in COVID-19. Produced via immunoSEQ multiplex PCR; TCRdb's table is partial and in-frame only. Of some 43,000 clones in the sample, over 75% were seen once. What was sequenced was peripheral blood. The receptors come from a woman aged 60 to 75 with acute or convalescent COVID-19.

The chain employs TRBV6-1 and TRBJ1-2; D is unclear. CDR1 and CDR2 (germline): MNHNS, SASEGT. This CDR3 has 14 amino acids. Between the trimmed V and J ends, which lost 0 bases and 4 bases, there was a span of 9 bases. CDR3 nucleotide sequence: TGTGCCAGCAGTGAAGCGCTGGGCACCTATGGCTACACCTTC. It yields the protein CASSEALGTYGYTF.

This clone was found a few times. The chain couples TRBV21-1 to TRBJ2-3; the D call in the table, TRBD2, was not verified against the DNA. TRBV21-1 is given as a pseudogene. The CDR3 runs to 18 residues. For the CDR3, the DNA is TGTGCCAGCAGCAAAGAGTATAGGCGGAGGTTAAGCACAGATACGCAGTATTTT. Its protein is CASSKEYRRRLSTDTQYF.

This clone was observed a few times. V is TRBV7-3 and J is TRBJ2-1; D is undetermined. Germline lookup yields CDR1 SGHTA and CDR2 FQGTGA. CDR3 length: 14 residues. V lost 5 bases and J lost 5, with 13 bases in between. The CDR3 region is CASSPARPDNEQFF. The CDR3 DNA reads TGTGCCAGCAGCCCAGCGAGGCCCGACAATGAGCAGTTCTTC.

This chain joins TRBV19 and TRBJ2-6; a possible D gene is TRBD1 (5 bases). CDR3 size: 15 residues. V lost 7 bases, J lost 0 bases, and 10 bases lay in between. CDR1 LNHDA and CDR2 SQIVND come from the germline V gene (reference sequence). The CDR3 sequence is CASTRDSSGANVLTF. The DNA of the CDR3 is TGTGCCAGTACCCGAGACAGCTCTGGGGCCAACGTCCTGACTTTC.

The chain uses TRBV24-1 and TRBJ1-5; 8 nucleotides match TRBD1. The germline V gene encodes CDR1 KGHDR and CDR2 SFDVKD. CDR3 size: 18 residues. Trimming took 8 bases from V and 0 from J; bases not matched to a gene: 14. The CDR3 is CATTQGAGNLYSNQPQHF. Written as DNA, the CDR3 is TGTGCCACCACCCAGGGGGCAGGGAACCTATATAGCAATCAGCCCCAGCATTTT.

The rearrangement links TRBV3-1 (or the pseudogene TRBV3-2) to TRBJ1-1; a possible D gene is TRBD1 (6 bases). Trimming removed 3 bases at V and 4 bases at J, with 15 bases between. Germline values: CDR1 LGHDT, CDR2 YNNKEL (reference sequence). The CDR3 consists of 15 residues. CDR3 sequence: CASSHPGGGGTEAFF. CDR3 nucleotide sequence: TGTGCCAGCAGCCACCCGGGTGGGGGCGGCACTGAAGCTTTCTTT.

The chain has TRBV2 and TRBJ2-6; tentative D call: TRBD1 (6 bases). This CDR3 spans 15 amino acids. V lost 6 bases to trimming and J lost 4 bases, with 13 bases between them. Germline V gene data show CDR1 as SNHLY and CDR2 as FYNNEI. CDR3 bases: TGTGCCAGCAGCCTGGGACACCTAGGGGCCAACGTCCTGACTTTC. Translating gives CASSLGHLGANVLTF. The full variable domain, in which reference TRBV2 and TRBJ2-6 provide the parts outside the CDR3, is EPEVTQTPSHQVTQMGQEVILRCVPISNHLYFYWYRQILGQKVEFLVSFYNNEISEKSEIFDDQFSVERPDGSNFTLKIRSTKLEDSAMYFCASSLGHLGANVLTFGAGSRLTVL.

The chain carries TRBV27 and TRBJ1-3, with a weak D call TRBD1 (5 bases). V was cut by 2 bases and J by 0 bases, with 8 bases left in between. CDR1 and CDR2 from the germline V gene are MNHEY and SMNVEV (reference sequence). The CDR3 runs 15 residues. The CDR3 sequence is CASSLGQHSGNTIYF. The CDR3 region has the DNA TGTGCCAGCAGTTTAGGACAACACTCTGGAAACACCATATATTTT.

A few counts support this clone. This chain joins TRBV3-1 (or the pseudogene TRBV3-2) and TRBJ1-2; tentative D call: TRBD1 (6 bases). The CDR3 loop spans 12 amino acids. CDR1 is LGHDT and CDR2 is YNNKEL in the germline V gene (reference sequence). Trimming pared 8 bases from V and 4 bases from J, leaving 11 bases between. Here the CDR3 reads CASQDSGYGYTF. As DNA, the CDR3 is TGTGCCAGCCAGGACAGTGGCTATGGCTACACCTTC.

The chain joins TRBV10-1 to TRBJ2-3; TRBD1 might be the D (6 bases). The germline CDR1 and CDR2 sequences are WNHNN and SYGVQD (reference sequence). This CDR3 contains 13 residues. V lost 8 bases and J lost 4, with 13 bases in between. CDR3 loop: CASGEGVPDTQYF. CDR3 bases: TGCGCCAGCGGAGAGGGGGTTCCAGATACGCAGTATTTT.

This rearrangement joins TRBV30 to TRBJ1-1; D perhaps matches TRBD1 (5 bases). This CDR3 spans 11 amino acids. V gave up 4 bases and J gave up 11 bases, with 14 bases separating them. From germline, CDR1 is GTSNPN and CDR2 SVGIG (reference sequence). Here the CDR3 DNA reads TGTGCCTGGACCCTCCCCAGGGCCGCTTTCTTT. Translated: CAWTLPRAAFF.

The gene calls are TRBV12-5 and TRBJ2-2; 10 positions agree with TRBD2. The length of the CDR3 is 16 residues. V was pared by 4 bases and J by 1 base, with 3 bases of the junction left unmatched. CDR1 and CDR2 from the germline V gene are LGHNT and FRNRAP. DNA for the CDR3: TGTGCTAGTGGTTCGAGACTAGCGGGGAACACCGGGGAGCTGTTTTTT. Residues: CASGSRLAGNTGELFF.

The table lists this clone with a few counts. This chain joins TRBV10-3 and TRBJ2-6; D unresolved. This CDR3 has 16 residues. The V end was cut by 0 bases, the J end by 1 base, with 7 bases between. Per the germline V gene, CDR1 is ENHRY and CDR2 is SYGVKD. Written as DNA, the CDR3 is TGTGCCATCAGTGAGTCGAACTGGTCTGGGGCCAACGTCCTGACTTTC. Protein product: CAISESNWSGANVLTF.

The rearrangement uses TRBV21-1 and TRBJ2-3; TRBD1 was called by the table and not checked on the DNA. TRBV21-1 is described as a pseudogene. The CDR3 runs to 17 residues. The CDR3 DNA reads as TGTGCCAGCAGCAAATGGGGTTGTCAGGGGACCACAGATACGCAGTATTTT. Protein sequence: CASSKWGCQGTTDTQYF.

The chain uses TRBV6-1 and TRBJ1-1; D is unclear. The CDR3 runs to 16 residues. Trimming stripped 1 base from V and 1 base from J, with 13 bases between. The V gene's germline CDR1 is MNHNS and CDR2 SASEGT. As DNA, the CDR3 is TGTGCCAGCAGTGAAGACCCGGACTCAAGGAACACTGAAGCTTTCTTT. Residues: CASSEDPDSRNTEAFF.

The rearrangement uses TRBV6-5 and TRBJ1-2; D call uncertain. This CDR3 is built from 14 residues. V was pared by 4 bases and J by 2 bases, with 11 bases between. Germline V gene data show CDR1 as MNHEY and CDR2 as SVGAGI. The CDR3 is CASSFPGRNYGYTF. In nucleotides, the CDR3 is TGTGCCAGCAGTTTCCCGGGGAGAAACTATGGCTACACCTTC.

This chain joins TRBV7-2 and TRBJ2-7, with 8 positions matching TRBD2. The CDR3 runs to 13 residues. Trimming took 3 bases from V and 3 from J; bases not matched to a gene: 1. The germline V gene encodes CDR1 SGHTA and CDR2 FQGNSA. The CDR3 protein is CASSLRGDYEQYF. CDR3 in DNA: TGTGCCAGCAGCTTGCGGGGGGACTACGAGCAGTACTTC.

The rearrangement uses TRBV24-1 and TRBJ1-4; possibly TRBD1 for D (5 bases). The CDR3 has 12 residues. The V gene lost 11 bases and the J gene lost 6 bases, with 12 bases spanning the gap. Germline V CDR1 and CDR2: KGHDR, SFDVKD. CDR3 residues: CASGTWDEKLFF. Written as DNA, the CDR3 is TGTGCCAGTGGGACTTGGGATGAAAAACTGTTTTTT.

The chain links TRBV19 to TRBJ2-1; D is perhaps TRBD2 (5 bases). The CDR3 is 15 amino acids. Trimming pared 7 bases from V and 1 base from J, leaving 14 bases between. Per the germline V gene, CDR1 is LNHDA and CDR2 is SQIVND (reference sequence). CDR3 region: CASTPRRSSYNEQFF. For the CDR3, the DNA is TGTGCCAGTACCCCCAGGAGGTCATCCTACAATGAGCAGTTCTTC. Filled out from reference TRBV19 and TRBJ2-1, the complete variable domain reads DGGITQSPKYLFRKEGQNVTLSCEQNLNHDAMYWYRQDPGQGLRLIYYSQIVNDFQKGDIAEGYSVSREKKESFPLTVTSAQKNPTAFYLCASTPRRSSYNEQFFGPGTRLTVL.

The rearrangement links TRBV5-1 to TRBJ2-7; possible D gene TRBD1, 6 bases. Germline CDR1 and CDR2: SGHRS and YFSETQ. This CDR3 region has 11 residues. The germline V and J ends were trimmed by 4 bases and 9 bases, with 11 bases remaining between them. CDR3 protein: CASSDGTLQYF. DNA for the CDR3: TGCGCCAGCAGCGACGGGACACTGCAGTACTTC. The full variable domain, with the rest looked up from reference TRBV5-1 and TRBJ2-7, is KAGVTQTPRYLIKTRGQQVTLSCSPISGHRSVSWYQQTPGQGLQFLFEYFSETQRNKGNFPGRFSGRQFSNSRSEMNVSTLELGDSALYLCASSDGTLQYFGPGTRLTVT.

V and J are TRBV7-2 and TRBJ2-1, with 10 bases lining up with TRBD1. Germline trimming cut 5 bases from V and 8 bases from J; bases unmatched to any gene: 6. The CDR3 length is 14 residues. Germline CDR1 SGHTA, CDR2 FQGNSA. CDR3 DNA: TGTGCCAGCAGCCGGGACAGGGGCAGCGATGAGCAGTTCTTC. This sequence encodes CASSRDRGSDEQFF.

The chain links TRBV4-1 to TRBJ2-7, with unresolved D. The germline gives CDR1 MGHRA, CDR2 YSYEKL. The ends were cut back, 1 base at V and 4 bases at J, with 5 bases in the middle. The CDR3 consists of 12 residues. The DNA of the CDR3 is TGCGCCAGCAGCCAAGTATTTTACGAGCAGTACTTC. It translates to CASSQVFYEQYF.

This clone was seen just once. The chain employs TRBV19 and TRBJ2-1, with a tentative D call TRBD1 (5 bases). Germline V lookup: CDR1 LNHDA, CDR2 SQIVND (reference sequence). The CDR3 length is 12 residues. The V and J ends lost 4 bases and 10 bases respectively, with 11 bases between them. The CDR3 region is CASSTGLREQFF. CDR3 in DNA: TGTGCCAGTAGTACAGGGCTCAGGGAGCAGTTCTTC.

The genes are TRBV27 and TRBJ2-3; 7 bases map to TRBD2. The CDR3 totals 16 residues. From germline, CDR1 is MNHEY and CDR2 SMNVEV (reference sequence). V was pared by 0 bases and J by 2 bases, with 5 bases of the junction left unmatched. The CDR3 here is CASSLSGGGNTDTQYF. The DNA of the CDR3 is TGTGCCAGCAGTTTATCGGGCGGGGGAAACACAGATACGCAGTATTTT.

This clone was recorded only once. This rearrangement joins TRBV24-1 to TRBJ1-5, with 7 bases matching TRBD1. Germline CDR1 and CDR2: KGHDR and SFDVKD. V lost 3 bases, J lost 6 bases, and 4 bases stayed unmatched. The CDR3 consists of 14 residues. CDR3 coding DNA: TGTGCCACCAGTGATCAAGGGGGCACTCAGCCCCAGCATTTT. Translating gives CATSDQGGTQPQHF.

This rearrangement joins TRBV2 to TRBJ2-7, with a weak D call TRBD2 (5 bases). The CDR3 is made up of 15 amino acids. Germline V CDR1 and CDR2: SNHLY, FYNNEI. Trimming pared 2 bases from V and 0 bases from J, leaving 11 bases between. The CDR3 spells CASSESRGFSYEQYF. CDR3 DNA: TGTGCCAGCAGTGAATCGCGAGGGTTCTCCTACGAGCAGTACTTC.

The chain couples TRBV4-1 to TRBJ2-2; no clear D. Deletions cut 3 bases from V and 8 bases from J, with 7 bases between. The CDR3 is 12 residues long. The germline gives CDR1 MGHRA, CDR2 YSYEKL. Written as DNA, the CDR3 is TGCGCCAGCAGCCACCTTGAGGGGGAGCTGTTTTTT. Amino acids: CASSHLEGELFF.